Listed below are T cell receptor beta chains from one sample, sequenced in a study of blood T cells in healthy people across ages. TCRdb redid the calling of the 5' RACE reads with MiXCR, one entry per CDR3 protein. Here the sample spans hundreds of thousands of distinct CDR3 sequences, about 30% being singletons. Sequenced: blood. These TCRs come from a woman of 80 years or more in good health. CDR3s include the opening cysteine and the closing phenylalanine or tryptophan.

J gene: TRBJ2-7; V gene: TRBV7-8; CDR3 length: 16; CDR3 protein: CASSSGRGSSSYEQYF
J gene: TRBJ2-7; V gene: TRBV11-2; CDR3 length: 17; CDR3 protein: CASSLAVTSGNPYEQYF
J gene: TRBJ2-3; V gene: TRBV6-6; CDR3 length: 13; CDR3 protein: CASSYPYTDTQYF
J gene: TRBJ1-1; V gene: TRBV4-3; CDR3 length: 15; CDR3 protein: CASSRDRTLNTEAFF
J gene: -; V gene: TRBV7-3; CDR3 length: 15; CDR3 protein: CASSFGRKEYNGQYF
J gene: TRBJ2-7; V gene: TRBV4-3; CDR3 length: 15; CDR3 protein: CASSQGLAGVYEQYF
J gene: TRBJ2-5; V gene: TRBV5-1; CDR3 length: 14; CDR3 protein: CASSFGGPGETQYF
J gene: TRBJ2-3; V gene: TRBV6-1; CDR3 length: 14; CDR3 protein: CASSIGPNTDTQYF
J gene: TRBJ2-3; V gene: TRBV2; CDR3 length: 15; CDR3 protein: CASSEARGYTDTQYF
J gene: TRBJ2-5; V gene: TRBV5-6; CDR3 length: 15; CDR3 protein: CASSPVLSPAGTQYF
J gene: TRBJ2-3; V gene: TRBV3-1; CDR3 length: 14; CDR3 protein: CASSQFYGADTQYF
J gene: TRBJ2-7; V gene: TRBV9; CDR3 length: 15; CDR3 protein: CASSVVPEAHSEQYF
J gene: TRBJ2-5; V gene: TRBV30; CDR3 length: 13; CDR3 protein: CAWSTGATETQYF
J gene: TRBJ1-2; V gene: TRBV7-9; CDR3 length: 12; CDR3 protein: CASSFGQGDYTF
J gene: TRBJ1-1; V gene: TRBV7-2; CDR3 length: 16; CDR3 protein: CASSLGVFGFRTEAFF
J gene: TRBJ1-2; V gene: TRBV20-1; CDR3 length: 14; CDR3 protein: CSAPTSPGNYGYTF
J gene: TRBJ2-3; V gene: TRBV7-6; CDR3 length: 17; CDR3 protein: CASSLADSLRGTDTQYF